This section outlines one T cell receptor beta chain sequence together with its context. Its specificity is not known. The source of the sample is a study of molecular identifiers for immune sequencing clone quantification. Findings of the study overall: In naive cells, under 1% of molecules belonged to clones above 20 RNA copies, against over 99% in effector cells.

With 3 bases removed from V and 3 bases from J, the gap between germline ends came to 9 bases. The length of the CDR3 is 14 residues. Germline V gene sequence: CDR1 PRHDT, CDR2 FYEKMQ (reference sequence). Each CDR3 protein is one row after TCRdb ran MiXCR on the PCR reads. The sample contains about 40,000 distinct CDR3 sequences, approximately 18% of which appear only once. The sample taken for sequencing was naive CD8+ T cells from blood, with Jurkat cell RNA spiked in. Described subset: FACS-sorted CD8+CD4-CCR7+CD45RA+ naive T cells. The chain couples TRBV13 to TRBJ2-1; D gene unclear. The TCR was taken from a human donor in good health. Some libraries in this study had Jurkat cell RNA spiked in. The CDR3 loop reads CASSLWNGYNEQFF. The DNA for the CDR3 is TGTGCCAGCAGCTTGTGGAACGGCTACAATGAGCAGTTCTTC.